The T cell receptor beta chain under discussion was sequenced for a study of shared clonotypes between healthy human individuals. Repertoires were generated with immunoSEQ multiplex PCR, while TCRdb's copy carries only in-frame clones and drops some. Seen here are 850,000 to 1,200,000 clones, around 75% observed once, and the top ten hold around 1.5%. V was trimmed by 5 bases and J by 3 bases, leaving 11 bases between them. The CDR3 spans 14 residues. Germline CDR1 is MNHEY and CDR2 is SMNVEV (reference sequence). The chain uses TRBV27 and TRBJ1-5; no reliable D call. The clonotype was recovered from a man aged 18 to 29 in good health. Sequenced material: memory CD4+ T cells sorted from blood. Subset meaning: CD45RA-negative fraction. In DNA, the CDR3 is TGTGCCAGCAGTCCGTGGGGTAACAATCAGCCCCAGCATTTT. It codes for CASSPWGNNQPQHF.